This T cell receptor beta chain came from a study of CXCR3-negative and CXCR3-positive naive CD8 T cells. Overall study findings and caveats: The study found CXCR3 expression partially decreased after cryopreservation and ran most assays on fresh PBMCs. Across naive subsets, surface CD5 expression was comparable, and TCR strength was inferred from properties of the TRB CDR3. Diversity was high in both naive subsets and much lower in memory cells. CXCR3-positive naive cells had TRB CDR3s that were more hydrophobic than CXCR3-negative naive cells had.

In triplicate, each CD8+ T cell subset was sorted at roughly 330,000 cells per replicate. Remarks on this clonotype: What it binds is not known.

Libraries of TRB cDNA were made by 5' RACE and carried UMIs. TCRdb re-called the 5' RACE reads, yielding one record per CDR3 amino acid sequence without DNA. In total, the table holds under 110,000 distinct CDR3 sequences. Germline CDR1 SQVTM, CDR2 ANQGSEA. CDR3 length equals 13 residues. The sequencing sample was made of naive CXCR3+ CD8+ T cells from blood. The subset was: CD45RO-CCR7+CD27+CD95- naive CD8+ T cells expressing CXCR3 (TNR3+). This chain links TRBV29-1 with TRBJ2-2; with no DNA, the TCRdb D assignment of TRBD1 cannot be verified. The sequence was collected from a human donor in good health. Some clones in this sample may be carry-over from other donors' samples. The CDR3 here is CSARDINTGELFF.